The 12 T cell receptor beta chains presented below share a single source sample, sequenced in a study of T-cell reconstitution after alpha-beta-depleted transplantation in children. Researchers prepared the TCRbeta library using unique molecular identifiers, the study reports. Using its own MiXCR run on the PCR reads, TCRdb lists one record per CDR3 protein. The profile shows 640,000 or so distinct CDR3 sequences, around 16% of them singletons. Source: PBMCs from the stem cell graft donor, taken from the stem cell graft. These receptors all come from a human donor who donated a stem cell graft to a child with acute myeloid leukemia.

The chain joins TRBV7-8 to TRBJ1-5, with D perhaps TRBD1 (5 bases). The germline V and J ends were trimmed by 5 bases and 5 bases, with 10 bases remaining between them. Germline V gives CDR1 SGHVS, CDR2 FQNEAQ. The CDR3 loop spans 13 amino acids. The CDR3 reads CASSRGWDQPQHF. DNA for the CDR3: TGTGCCAGCAGCCGGGGGTGGGATCAGCCCCAGCATTTT.

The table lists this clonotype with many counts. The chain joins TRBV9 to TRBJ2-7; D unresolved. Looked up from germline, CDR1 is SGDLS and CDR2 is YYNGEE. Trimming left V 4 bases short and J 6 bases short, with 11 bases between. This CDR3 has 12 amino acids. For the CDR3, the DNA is TGTGCCAGCAGCCCTACAGATTCCGAGCAGTACTTC. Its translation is CASSPTDSEQYF.

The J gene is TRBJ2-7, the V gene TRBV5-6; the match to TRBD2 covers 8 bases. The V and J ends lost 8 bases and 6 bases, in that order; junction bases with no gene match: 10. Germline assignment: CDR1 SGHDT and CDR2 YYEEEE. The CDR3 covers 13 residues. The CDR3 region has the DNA TGTGCCAGGAGCCCAGGGACTAGGCGCGAGCAGTACGTC. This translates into CARSPGTRREQYV.

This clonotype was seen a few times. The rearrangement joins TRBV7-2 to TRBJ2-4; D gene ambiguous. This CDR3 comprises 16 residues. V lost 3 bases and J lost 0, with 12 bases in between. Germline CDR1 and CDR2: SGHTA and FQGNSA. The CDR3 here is CASSFLLGEAKNIQYF. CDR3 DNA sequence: TGTGCCAGCAGCTTCCTCCTCGGAGAAGCCAAAAACATTCAGTACTTC.

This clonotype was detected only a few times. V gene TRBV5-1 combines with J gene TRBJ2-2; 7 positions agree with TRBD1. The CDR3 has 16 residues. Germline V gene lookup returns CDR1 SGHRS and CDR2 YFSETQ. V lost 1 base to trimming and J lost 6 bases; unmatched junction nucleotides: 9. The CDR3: CASSLMAGGRAGELFF. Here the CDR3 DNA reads TGCGCCAGCAGCTTGATGGCAGGGGGAAGAGCCGGGGAGCTGTTTTTT.

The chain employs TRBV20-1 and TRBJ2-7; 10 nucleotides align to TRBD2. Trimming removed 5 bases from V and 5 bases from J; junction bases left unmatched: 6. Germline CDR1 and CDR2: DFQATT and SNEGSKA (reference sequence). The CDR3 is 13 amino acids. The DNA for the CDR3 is TGCAGTGCTTTTCTAGCGGGGGAAAACGAGCAGTACGTC. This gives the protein CSAFLAGENEQYV.

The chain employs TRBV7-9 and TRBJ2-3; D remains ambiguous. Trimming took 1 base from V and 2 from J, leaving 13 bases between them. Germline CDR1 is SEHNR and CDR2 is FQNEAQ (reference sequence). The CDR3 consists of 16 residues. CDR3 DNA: TGTGCCAGCAGCTTAGTAGAAGTAGGTCCCACAGATACGCAGTATTTT. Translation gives CASSLVEVGPTDTQYF.

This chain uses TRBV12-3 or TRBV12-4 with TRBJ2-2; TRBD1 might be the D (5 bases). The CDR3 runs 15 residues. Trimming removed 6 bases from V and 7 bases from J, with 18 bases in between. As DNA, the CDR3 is TGTGCCAGCAGCAGCCCCGGCACCAGGGACGGGGAGCTGTTTTTT. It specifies CASSSPGTRDGELFF.

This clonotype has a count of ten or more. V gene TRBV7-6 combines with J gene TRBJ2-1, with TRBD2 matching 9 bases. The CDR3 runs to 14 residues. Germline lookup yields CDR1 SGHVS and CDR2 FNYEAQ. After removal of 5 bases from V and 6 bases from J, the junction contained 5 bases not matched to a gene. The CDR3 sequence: CASSKAGGPNEQFF. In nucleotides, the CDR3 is TGTGCCAGCAGCAAGGCGGGGGGGCCCAATGAGCAGTTCTTC. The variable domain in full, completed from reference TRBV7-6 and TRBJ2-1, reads GAGVSQSPRYKVTKRGQDVALRCDPISGHVSLYWYRQALGQGPEFLTYFNYEAQQDKSGLPNDRFSAERPEGSISTLTIQRTEQRDSAMYRCASSKAGGPNEQFFGPGTRLTVL.

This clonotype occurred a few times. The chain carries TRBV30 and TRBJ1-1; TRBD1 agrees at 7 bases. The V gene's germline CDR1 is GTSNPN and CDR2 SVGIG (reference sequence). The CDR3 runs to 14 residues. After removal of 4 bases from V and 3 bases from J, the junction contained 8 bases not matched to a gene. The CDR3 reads CAWNQGEVYTEAFF. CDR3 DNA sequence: TGTGCCTGGAATCAGGGGGAAGTATACACTGAAGCTTTCTTT.

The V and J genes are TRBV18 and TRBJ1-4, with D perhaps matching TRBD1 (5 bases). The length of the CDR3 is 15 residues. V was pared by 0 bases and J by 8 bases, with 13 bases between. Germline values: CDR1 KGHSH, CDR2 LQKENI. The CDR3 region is CASSPPSLGTEKLFF. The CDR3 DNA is TGTGCCAGCTCACCACCAAGTCTTGGGACGGAAAAACTGTTTTTT.

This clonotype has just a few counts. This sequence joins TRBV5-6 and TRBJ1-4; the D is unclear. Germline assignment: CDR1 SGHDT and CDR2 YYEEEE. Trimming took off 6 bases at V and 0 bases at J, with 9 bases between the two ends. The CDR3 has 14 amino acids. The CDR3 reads CASTLSTTNEKLFF. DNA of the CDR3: TGTGCCAGCACCCTTTCTACAACTAATGAAAAACTGTTTTTT.